The source of this TCR beta chain is a study of spatial heterogeneity in lung cancer. Whole-study results and caveats: Among tumor T cells, estimated coverage was about 7% for alpha chains and around 14% for beta chains. Tumors with more nonsynonymous mutations had more expanded intratumoral alpha and beta TCRs. Ubiquitous expanded TCR counts tracked ubiquitous nonsynonymous mutations; regional expanded TCR counts tracked regional nonsynonymous mutations.

TCRdb re-called the 5' RACE reads through MiXCR, storing one row per CDR3 protein. The sample holds 6,500 to 9,500 distinct CDR3 sequences, 5% to 6.5% seen once. The sample holds a few counts of this clonotype. What it binds is unknown. Stated time point: sample taken at primary tumor resection. Samples came from around 70 TRACERx patients with untreated early-stage lung cancer. Whole RNA, isolated from tumor, nontumor lung or frozen PBMC, was sequenced without prior sorting. This clonotype was sampled from a male donor with early-stage non-small cell lung cancer. Sequencing used lung tumor tissue, obtained at surgery.

CDR3 in DNA: TGTGCCAGCGGGGGACCGACTAACTATGGCTACACCTTC. It codes for CASGGPTNYGYTF. The chain carries TRBV6-5 and TRBJ1-2; D perhaps matches TRBD1 (5 bases). V shed 8 bases and J shed 0 bases, with 10 bases lying between them. Germline V gene data show CDR1 as MNHEY and CDR2 as SVGAGI. This CDR3 contains 13 residues.